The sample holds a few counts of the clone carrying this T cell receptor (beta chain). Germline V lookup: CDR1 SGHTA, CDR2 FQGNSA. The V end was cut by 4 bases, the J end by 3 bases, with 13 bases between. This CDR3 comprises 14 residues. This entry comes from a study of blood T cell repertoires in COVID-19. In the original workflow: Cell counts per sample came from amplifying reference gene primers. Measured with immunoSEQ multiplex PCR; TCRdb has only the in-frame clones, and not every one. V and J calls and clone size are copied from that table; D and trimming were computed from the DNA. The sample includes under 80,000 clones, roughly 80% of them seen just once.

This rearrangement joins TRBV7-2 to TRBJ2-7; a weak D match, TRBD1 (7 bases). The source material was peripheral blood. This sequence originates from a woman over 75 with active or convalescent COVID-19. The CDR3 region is CASSYRQGGYEQYF. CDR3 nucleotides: TGTGCCAGCAGCTATAGACAGGGAGGCTACGAGCAGTACTTC.